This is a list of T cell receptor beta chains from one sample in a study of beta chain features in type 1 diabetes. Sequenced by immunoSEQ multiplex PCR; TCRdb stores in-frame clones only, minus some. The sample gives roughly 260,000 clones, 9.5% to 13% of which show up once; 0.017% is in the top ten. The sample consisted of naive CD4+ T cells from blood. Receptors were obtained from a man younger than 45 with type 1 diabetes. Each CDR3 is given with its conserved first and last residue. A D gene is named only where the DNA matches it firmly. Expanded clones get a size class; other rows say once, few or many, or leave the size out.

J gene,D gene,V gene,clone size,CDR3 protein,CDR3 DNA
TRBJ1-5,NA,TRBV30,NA,CAWSARGNQPQHF,TGTGCCTGGAGTGCGAGGGGGAATCAGCCCCAGCATTTT
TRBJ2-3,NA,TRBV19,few,CASSEDTQYF,TGTGCCAGTAGTGAGGATACGCAGTATTTT
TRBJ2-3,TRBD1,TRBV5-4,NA,CASSLGQGDTQYF,TGTGCCAGCAGCCTGGGACAGGGAGATACGCAGTATTTT
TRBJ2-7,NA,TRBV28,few,CASSDPADEQYF,TGTGCCAGCAGTGACCCCGCGGATGAGCAGTACTTC
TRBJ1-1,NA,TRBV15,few,CATSTMKHTEAFF,TGTGCCACCAGCACCATGAAGCACACTGAAGCTTTCTTT
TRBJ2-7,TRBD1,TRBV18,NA,CASSPRQGYHEQYF,TGTGCCAGCTCACCTCGACAGGGTTACCACGAGCAGTACTTC
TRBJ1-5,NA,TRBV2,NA,CASSGHPNQPQHF,TGTGCCAGCAGTGGGCATCCTAATCAGCCCCAGCATTTT
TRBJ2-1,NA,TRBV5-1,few,CASSSGTSNEQFF,TGCGCCAGCAGCTCCGGGACTTCCAATGAGCAGTTCTTC
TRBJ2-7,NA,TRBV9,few,CASSVDSTPYEQYF,TGTGCCAGCAGCGTTGACAGCACTCCCTACGAGCAGTACTTC
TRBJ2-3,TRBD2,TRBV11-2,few,CASSFLGGSVTDTQYF,TGTGCCAGCAGCTTCCTGGGGGGGAGCGTCACAGATACGCAGTATTTT
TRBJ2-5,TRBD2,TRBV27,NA,CASSSRPATSGGPRETQYF,TGTGCCAGCAGTTCCCGACCTGCGACTAGCGGGGGGCCCAGGGAGACCCAGTACTTC
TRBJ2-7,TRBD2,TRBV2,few,CASRGLVFYEQYF,TGTGCCAGCAGAGGACTAGTTTTCTACGAGCAGTACTTC
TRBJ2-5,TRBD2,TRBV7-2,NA,CASRLRLAGRMETQYF,TGTGCCAGCAGACTTAGACTAGCGGGGAGGATGGAGACCCAGTACTTC
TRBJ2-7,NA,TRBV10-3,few,CAIKPGGYEQYF,TGTGCCATCAAGCCCGGAGGCTACGAGCAGTACTTC
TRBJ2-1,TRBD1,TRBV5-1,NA,CASSWTGIDYNEQFF,TGCGCCAGCAGCTGGACAGGGATCGACTACAATGAGCAGTTCTTC
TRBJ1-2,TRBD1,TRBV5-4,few,CASSDRQGRVYGYTF,TGTGCCAGCAGCGACAGACAGGGAAGGGTCTATGGCTACACCTTC
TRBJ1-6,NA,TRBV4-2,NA,CASSQDDPSSYNSPLHF,TGTGCCAGCAGCCAAGATGACCCTAGCTCCTATAATTCACCCCTCCACTTT
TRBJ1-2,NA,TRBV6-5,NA,CASSYGSGLGYTF,TGTGCCAGCAGTTACGGTTCGGGGTTGGGCTACACCTTC
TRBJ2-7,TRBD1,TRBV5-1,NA,CASSDGQGGGSYEQYF,TGCGCCAGCAGCGATGGACAGGGGGGTGGCTCCTACGAGCAGTACTTC
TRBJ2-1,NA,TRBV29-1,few,CSVVGQNNEQFF,TGCAGCGTTGTGGGACAAAACAATGAGCAGTTCTTC
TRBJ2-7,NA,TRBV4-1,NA,CASSQDGASYEQYF,TGCGCCAGCAGCCAAGATGGGGCCTCCTACGAGCAGTACTTC
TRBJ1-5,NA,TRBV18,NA,CASSPGTKGQPQHF,TGTGCCAGCTCCCCCGGGACAAAGGGGCAGCCCCAGCATTTT
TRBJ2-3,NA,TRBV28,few,CASVGGLRGTDTQYF,TGTGCCAGCGTTGGAGGGCTTCGGGGCACAGATACGCAGTATTTT
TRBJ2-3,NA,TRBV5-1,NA,CASFGSGDTQYF,TGCGCCAGCTTTGGATCAGGGGATACGCAGTATTTT
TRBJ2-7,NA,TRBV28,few,CASSLTYEQYF,TGTGCCAGCAGTCTTACATACGAGCAGTACTTC
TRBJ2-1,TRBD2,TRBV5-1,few,CASSLGTSGGYEQFF,TGCGCCAGCAGCCTTGGGACTAGCGGGGGGTATGAGCAGTTCTTC
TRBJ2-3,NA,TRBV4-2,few,CASSQAGETTDTQYF,TGTGCCAGCAGCCAAGCGGGGGAGACCACAGATACGCAGTATTTT
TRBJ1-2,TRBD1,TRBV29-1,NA,CSATSGTDFYGYTF,TGCAGCGCCACCTCCGGGACAGACTTCTATGGCTACACCTTC
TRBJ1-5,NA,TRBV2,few,CASRMDPGAQPQHF,TGTGCCAGCAGAATGGACCCAGGGGCACAGCCCCAGCATTTT
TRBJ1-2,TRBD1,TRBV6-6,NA,CASRQDRGLTNYGYTF,TGTGCCAGCAGACAGGACAGGGGCCTCACTAACTATGGCTACACCTTC
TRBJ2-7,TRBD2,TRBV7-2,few,CASSLVGGAYEQYF,TGTGCCAGCAGCTTAGTCGGGGGGGCCTACGAGCAGTACTTC
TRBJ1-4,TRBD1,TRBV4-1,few,CASSQEGQPDEKLFF,TGCGCCAGCAGCCAAGAGGGACAGCCCGATGAAAAACTGTTTTTT
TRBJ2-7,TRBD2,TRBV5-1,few,CASSLSSGDAYEQYF,TGCGCCAGCAGCTTGAGTAGCGGGGACGCCTACGAGCAGTACTTC
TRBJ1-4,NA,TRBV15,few,CATSRDRGVGLFF,TGTGCCACCAGCAGAGATCGAGGTGTGGGTCTGTTTTTT
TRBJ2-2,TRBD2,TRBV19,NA,CASNLGLAGGRVTGELFF,TGTGCCAGTAACTTAGGACTAGCGGGGGGCCGTGTCACCGGGGAGCTGTTTTTT
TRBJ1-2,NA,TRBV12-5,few,CAARESLF,TGTGCCGCGAGGGAGAGCCTATTC
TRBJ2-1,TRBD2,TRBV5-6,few,CASSTQAGGSYNEQFF,TGTGCCAGCAGCACCCAAGCGGGGGGCTCCTACAATGAGCAGTTCTTC
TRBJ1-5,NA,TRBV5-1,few,CASSLDGSNQPQHF,TGCGCCAGCAGCTTGGACGGGAGCAATCAGCCCCAGCATTTT
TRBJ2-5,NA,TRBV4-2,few,CASSQVSGSRVQETQYF,TGTGCCAGCAGCCAAGTAAGCGGATCCCGGGTCCAAGAGACCCAGTACTTC
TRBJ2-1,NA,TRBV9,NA,CASSAVYFFNEQFF,TGTGCCAGCAGCGCGGTATACTTCTTCAATGAGCAGTTCTTC
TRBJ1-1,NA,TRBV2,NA,CAGGDTRTEAFF,TGTGCCGGGGGGGACACCAGAACAGAAGCTTTCTTT
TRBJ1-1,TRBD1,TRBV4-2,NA,CASSPLQGVNTEAFF,TGTGCCAGCAGCCCTCTACAGGGGGTAAACACTGAAGCTTTCTTT
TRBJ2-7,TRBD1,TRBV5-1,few,CASSSQGADYEQYF,TGCGCCAGCAGCTCGCAGGGGGCTGACTACGAGCAGTACTTC
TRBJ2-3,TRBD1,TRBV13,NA,CASSSARDRGRVPGTDTQYF,TGTGCCAGCAGCTCGGCCCGGGACAGGGGGCGCGTACCCGGCACAGATACGCAGTATTTT
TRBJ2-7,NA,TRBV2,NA,CASIFGGQGPYEQYF,TGTGCCAGCATCTTTGGGGGTCAGGGGCCGTACGAGCAGTACTTC
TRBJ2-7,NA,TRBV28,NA,CASSLRSWAGLGSGEQYF,TGTGCCAGCAGTTTACGGTCTTGGGCGGGCTTAGGTTCCGGCGAGCAGTACTTC
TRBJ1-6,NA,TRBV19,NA,CASSKGRVDSPLHF,TGTGCCAGTAGTAAGGGGCGAGTTGATTCACCCCTCCACTTT
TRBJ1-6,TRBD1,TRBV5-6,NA,CASRFRDRANSPLHF,TGTGCCAGCAGGTTCCGGGACAGGGCGAATTCACCCCTCCACTTT
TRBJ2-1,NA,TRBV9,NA,CASSAGIGVGNEQFF,TGTGCCAGCAGCGCGGGGATCGGAGTCGGCAATGAGCAGTTCTTC
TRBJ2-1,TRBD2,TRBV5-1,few,CASSAPLAGDNEQFF,TGCGCCAGCAGCGCCCCACTAGCGGGGGATAATGAGCAGTTCTTC
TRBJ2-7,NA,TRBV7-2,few,CASSLRIPTGQYF,TGTGCCAGCAGCTTACGGATCCCTACGGGGCAGTACTTC
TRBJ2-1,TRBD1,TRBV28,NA,CASSGRDRGYNEQFF,TGTGCCAGCAGTGGCCGGGACAGGGGTTACAATGAGCAGTTCTTC